The rows below give T cell receptor beta chains drawn from one sample of a study of OX40 agonist ivuxolimab in advanced cancers. Method: immunoSEQ multiplex PCR; TCRdb's copy keeps in-frame clones and lacks some. The profile shows roughly 98,000 clones, around 85% of them singletons. This specimen was CD4+ or CD8+ T cells sorted from blood, taken in a trial of the OX40 agonist ivuxolimab. The receptor source for this set is an adult with an advanced solid tumor such as melanoma, head and neck, liver or kidney cancer. Each CDR3 is given with its conserved first and last residue. D genes are given only for firm matches. Clone sizes are given selectively: once, few, many, or a class where the clone is expanded.

- - TRBJ2-5 TRBV19 TGTGCCAGTAGTCCCGTGCCGGGGTTCTGGAAGACCCAGTACTTC CASSPVPGFWKTQYF
- - TRBJ2-3 TRBV7-3 TGTGCCAGCAGCATAACGACAGATACGCAGTATTTT CASSITTDTQYF
- - TRBJ1-1 TRBV29-1 TGCAGCGTTTATCACACTGAAGCTTTCTTT CSVYHTEAFF
once TRBD1 TRBJ2-2 TRBV7-3 TGTGCCAGCAGCCAGGGGGTGGAGAACACCGGGGAGCTGTTTTTT CASSQGVENTGELFF
- TRBD2 TRBJ2-1 TRBV9 TGTGCCAGCAGCTCCGGACTAGCGGGCTACAATGAGCAGTTCTTC CASSSGLAGYNEQFF
- - TRBJ2-2 TRBV12-5 TGTGCTAGTGGTCAACGCCGAGACTGGAACACCGGGGAGCTGTTTTTT CASGQRRDWNTGELFF
few - TRBJ1-6 TRBV2 TGTGCCACCACGAGGGTTGTAAACTCACCCCTCCACTTT CATTRVVNSPLHF
- TRBD2 TRBJ2-6 TRBV5-1 TGCGCCAGCAGCTTAGGACTAGCGAACTCTGGGGCCAACGTCCTGACTTTC CASSLGLANSGANVLTF
- TRBD1 TRBJ2-3 TRBV28 TGTGCCAGCAGTTTAGGGGACAGGGGGCGAAAAGATACGCAGTATTTT CASSLGDRGRKDTQYF
- - TRBJ1-4 TRBV28 TGTGCCAGTGGAAGGGGGGCCGGGGCTAATGAAAAACTGTTTTTT CASGRGAGANEKLFF
- - TRBJ2-2 TRBV7-2 TGTGCCAGCAGCTTAGGCCGAGCCGGGGAGCTGTTTTTT CASSLGRAGELFF
- - TRBJ2-5 TRBV13 TGTGCCAGCAGCCCTCAAACGGGAGCCAATCAAGAGACCCAGTACTTC CASSPQTGANQETQYF
- - TRBJ1-5 TRBV9 TGTGCCAGCAGCGTAGACGGATATAGCAATCAGCCCCAGCATTTT CASSVDGYSNQPQHF
- - TRBJ1-3 TRBV7-9 TGTGCCAGCAGCTTAGAAGGACAGCGGGGGAACACCATATATTTT CASSLEGQRGNTIYF
- - TRBJ2-1 TRBV11-3 TGTGCCAGCAGCTTAGGGGGACACCCATCCTACAATGAGCAGTTCTTC CASSLGGHPSYNEQFF
- - TRBJ2-6 TRBV19 TGTGCCAGTAGTGAATCCTTTGGGGGGGCCAACGTCCTGACTTTC CASSESFGGANVLTF
- TRBD2 TRBJ2-2 TRBV7-7 TGTGCCAGCAGCCGACTGGGGGGGGACGGGGAGCTGTTTTTT CASSRLGGDGELFF
- - TRBJ2-3 TRBV6-6 TGTGCCAGCTCTGTCCGGGATACGCAGTATTTT CASSVRDTQYF
- TRBD1 TRBJ1-1 TRBV7-2 TGTGCCAGCAGCCGGGGACAGGGGTACACTGAAGCTTTCTTT CASSRGQGYTEAFF
- TRBD1 TRBJ2-7 TRBV18 TGTGCCAGCTCACATCCAGGGACAGGGTATTACGAGCAGTACTTC CASSHPGTGYYEQYF
- - TRBJ2-2 TRBV7-9 TGTGCCACCATGTTTCCAGGGGCGGGCACCGGGGAGCTGTTTTTT CATMFPGAGTGELFF
- TRBD2 TRBJ2-7 TRBV28 TGTGCCAGCACTAAAGCGGGAGCGTCCTACGAGCAGTACTTC CASTKAGASYEQYF
- TRBD2 TRBJ2-3 TRBV2 TGTGCCAGCAAGGGGAGACTAGCGGGCCTCACAGATACGCAGTATTTT CASKGRLAGLTDTQYF
- - TRBJ2-3 TRBV4-2 TGTGCCAGCAGCCAAGAGAGTCAGGGTGGCCCCACAGATACGCAGTATTTT CASSQESQGGPTDTQYF
- - TRBJ2-3 TRBV4-1 TGCGCCAGCAGTAGCGTTGACCTGGTGCACACAGATACGCAGTATTTT CASSSVDLVHTDTQYF
- - TRBJ1-2 TRBV28 TGTGCCAGCAGTTCCCAGCCCACGAACTATGGCTACACCTTC CASSSQPTNYGYTF
- - TRBJ2-3 TRBV7-2 TGTGCCAGCAGCTTGGGGGGGGGCCGCACAGATACGCAGTATTTT CASSLGGGRTDTQYF
- - TRBJ1-2 TRBV7-2 TGTGCCAGCAGCTTATGGGGTACAACTAACTATGGCTACACCTTC CASSLWGTTNYGYTF
- - TRBJ2-7 TRBV18 TGTGCCAGCTCACCTCAGGGAAATTGGAACGAGCAGTACTTC CASSPQGNWNEQYF
- - TRBJ1-3 TRBV7-2 TGTGCCAGCAGCCTAGGGGAGGGAAACGGAAACACCATATATTTT CASSLGEGNGNTIYF
- TRBD1 TRBJ2-5 TRBV10-3 TGTGCCATCTCTGGAAACAGGGGCCGCCTCCAAGAGACCCAGTACTTC CAISGNRGRLQETQYF
- TRBD1 TRBJ1-5 TRBV15 TGTGCCACCAGCAGGGACAGGGGGAATCAGCCCCAGCATTTT CATSRDRGNQPQHF
- TRBD1 TRBJ2-3 TRBV4-3 TGCGCCAGCAGTTCCGGACAGGATTACACAGATACGCAGTATTTT CASSSGQDYTDTQYF
few - TRBJ2-3 TRBV15 TGTGCCACCAGCAGAGGAGAATTCACAGATACGCAGTATTTT CATSRGEFTDTQYF
- TRBD1 TRBJ2-7 TRBV9 TGTGCCAGCAGCAAAACAGGGGAGAGGCCCGAGCAGTACTTC CASSKTGERPEQYF
- TRBD1 TRBJ1-2 TRBV18 TGTGCCAGCTCACCAGGACAGGGTGGCTACACCTTC CASSPGQGGYTF
once - TRBJ1-5 TRBV27 TGTGCCAGCAGTTCGCATAGCAATCAGCCCCAGCATTTT CASSSHSNQPQHF
- TRBD1 TRBJ2-7 TRBV28 TGTGCCAGCAGTGATGAGGGACAGGGGACTTACGAGCAGTACTTC CASSDEGQGTYEQYF
- - TRBJ1-2 TRBV6-5 TGTGCCAGCAGTTATCCGCCCCCGCTCTACTATGGCTACACCTTC CASSYPPPLYYGYTF
once - TRBJ2-7 TRBV6-5 TGTGCCAGCAGTGGACCCTACGAGCAGTACTTC CASSGPYEQYF
- - TRBJ2-3 TRBV5-5 TGTGCCAGCAGCTTAGAAGGGTTTTCAGATACGCAGTATTTT CASSLEGFSDTQYF
- - TRBJ2-3 TRBV9 TGTGCCAGCAGCTCCCTGAGTCTGGGGGGTACAGATACGCAGTATTTT CASSSLSLGGTDTQYF
- - TRBJ2-2 TRBV5-1 TGCGCCAGCAGCTTGGGACAGTCAACCGGGGAGCTGTTTTTT CASSLGQSTGELFF
- - TRBJ2-2 TRBV7-8 TGTGCCAGCAGCTTAGGGGGGAGAGGGAACACCGGGGAGCTGTTTTTT CASSLGGRGNTGELFF
- TRBD1 TRBJ2-2 TRBV10-1 TGCGCCAGCAGTCTACAGGGGGCGCATAACACCGGGGAGCTGTTTTTT CASSLQGAHNTGELFF